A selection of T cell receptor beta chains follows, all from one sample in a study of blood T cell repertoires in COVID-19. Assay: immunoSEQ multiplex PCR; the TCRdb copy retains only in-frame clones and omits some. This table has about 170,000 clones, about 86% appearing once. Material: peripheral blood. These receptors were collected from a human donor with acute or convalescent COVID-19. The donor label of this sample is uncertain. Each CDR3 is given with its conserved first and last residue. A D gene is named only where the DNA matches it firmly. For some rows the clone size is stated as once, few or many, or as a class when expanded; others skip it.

TGCAGCGCCCTAGCGGGAGGAGGGGAGACCCAGTACTTC CSALAGGGETQYF TRBJ2-5 . TRBV29-1 TRBD2
TGTGCCAGCAGACAGGGCCTCTATAATTCACCCCTCCACTTT CASRQGLYNSPLHF TRBJ1-6 . TRBV6-1 .
TGCAGCGTTCGACTAGCCGAGAGGACCCAGTACTTC CSVRLAERTQYF TRBJ2-5 . TRBV29-1 TRBD2
TGTGCCAGTAGTACAGGTGGCGGGATGAACACTGAAGCTTTCTTT CASSTGGGMNTEAFF TRBJ1-1 . TRBV19 .
TGTGCCAGCAGCCAGGCGGGACAGGGTAACTATGGCTACACCTTC CASSQAGQGNYGYTF TRBJ1-2 . TRBV3-1/TRBV3-2 TRBD1
TGTGCCAGCAGCCAAGCTCCAGCGGGAGGGCAAGAGACCCAGTACTTC CASSQAPAGGQETQYF TRBJ2-5 . TRBV4-2 TRBD2
TGTGCCAGCTCACCACGGCGGGGGGCAACTAATGAAAAACTGTTTTTT CASSPRRGATNEKLFF TRBJ1-4 . TRBV18 .
TGTGCCAGCAGCGGGCGCGGGACAGGGATTGGCAATTCACCCCTCCACTTT CASSGRGTGIGNSPLHF TRBJ1-6 . TRBV11-2 TRBD1
TGCAGCGTTGTGAACTTACAGGGGATTAACACTGAAGCTTTCTTT CSVVNLQGINTEAFF TRBJ1-1 . TRBV29-1 TRBD1
TGTGCCAGCAGTAGCAACAGTAGACCTGGGGGCTACACCTTC CASSSNSRPGGYTF TRBJ1-2 . TRBV28 .
TGTGCCAGCAGCGTAACGACGGGACAGGGACTCGCTGAGCAGTTCTTC CASSVTTGQGLAEQFF TRBJ2-1 . TRBV11-3 TRBD1
TGTGCCAGTAGGACCCGCGGGACAGGGAACACTGAAGCTTTCTTT CASRTRGTGNTEAFF TRBJ1-1 few TRBV19 TRBD1
TGTGCCAGCAGTTTACAATTCGGGGAGCTGTTTTTT CASSLQFGELFF TRBJ2-2 . TRBV28 .
TGTGCCTGGAGCCGCCGGGACACTGAAGCTTTCTTT CAWSRRDTEAFF TRBJ1-1 . TRBV30 .
TGCGCCAGCAGCACGCGGACAGGGCCGAACACTGAAGCTTTCTTT CASSTRTGPNTEAFF TRBJ1-1 . TRBV5-1 TRBD1
TGTGCCAGCAGCTTGGGACAGAGTAACTATGGCTACACCTTC CASSLGQSNYGYTF TRBJ1-2 few TRBV7-9 TRBD1
TGTGCCAGCAGCGGCGGCCCTCCAGAGACCCAGTACTTC CASSGGPPETQYF TRBJ2-5 . TRBV6-5 .
TGTGCCCTACGGGGAAACTCCTACAATGAGCAGTTCTTC CALRGNSYNEQFF TRBJ2-1 . TRBV11-1 .
TGCGCCAGCAGCTACCAGGGGGCAGAGACCCAGTACTTC CASSYQGAETQYF TRBJ2-5 . TRBV5-1 TRBD1
TGTGCCGCCAACGTCCGGTGGTGGCGGGAGGGCGTCTACGATGAGCAGTTCTTC CAANVRWWREGVYDEQFF TRBJ2-1 once TRBV6-4 TRBD2
TGTGCCAGTAGTATCCCGAACAGGGGCGTCGGTGAAGCTTTCTTT CASSIPNRGVGEAFF TRBJ1-1 . TRBV19 TRBD1
TGCGCCAGCAGCCGAGGGGCTTTAGCGGGGAGGAACACCGGGGAGCTGTTTTTT CASSRGALAGRNTGELFF TRBJ2-2 . TRBV4-1 TRBD2
TGTGCCAGCTCCCAGATACAGGTGACGAACACTGAAGCTTTCTTT CASSQIQVTNTEAFF TRBJ1-1 . TRBV18 .
TGTGCCTGGAGTGAAGCGGGAACCTACGAGCAGTACTTC CAWSEAGTYEQYF TRBJ2-7 . TRBV30 TRBD2
TGTGCCAGCAGCCCGTCGGGGACTGGAGAGCAGTACTTC CASSPSGTGEQYF TRBJ2-7 . TRBV7-9 .
TGTGCCAGCAGCTTAGGGACGGGGAAGACTGAAGCTTTCTTT CASSLGTGKTEAFF TRBJ1-1 . TRBV7-9 .
TGTGCCAGCAGAATTACAGGGGCGAAGGACACTGAAGCTTTCTTT CASRITGAKDTEAFF TRBJ1-1 . TRBV28 TRBD1
TGTGCCAGCAGCTTAGTACAGGGGTGGGATGAAAAACTGTTTTTT CASSLVQGWDEKLFF TRBJ1-4 once TRBV11-2 TRBD1
TGTGCCAGCAGCCGTACGTCAGGGGGATCTGCCTACGAGCAGTACTTC CASSRTSGGSAYEQYF TRBJ2-7 . TRBV3-1/TRBV3-2 TRBD1
TGTGCCAGCAGCCCCACCGGGACAGGGTCAGGCGAGCAGTACTTC CASSPTGTGSGEQYF TRBJ2-7 . TRBV28 TRBD1
TGTGCAGTGTCCGGGCAGCGGGACTCCGAGCAGTACTTC CAVSGQRDSEQYF TRBJ2-7 . TRBV6-5 TRBD2
TGTGCCAGCAGAGACCCTAGCGATTCCTACGAGCAGTACTTC CASRDPSDSYEQYF TRBJ2-7 . TRBV6-6 .
TGTGCCAGCAGTGAATATTGGGAGGTGTCAAGTGAAAAACTGTTTTTT CASSEYWEVSSEKLFF TRBJ1-4 few TRBV25-1 .
TGTGCCAGCAGCTTAATAACCGGGGAGACCCAGTACTTC CASSLITGETQYF TRBJ2-5 few TRBV7-3 .
TGTGCCAGCAGCCACGGGACAGGTCCAGGGGAGACCCAGTACTTC CASSHGTGPGETQYF TRBJ2-5 . TRBV14 TRBD1
TGTGCCAGCAGCCAAATGGGACTAGCGGTCTCCTACAATGAGCAGTTCTTC CASSQMGLAVSYNEQFF TRBJ2-1 . TRBV3-1/TRBV3-2 TRBD2
TGTGCCAGTAGTATTAGGGCCCCGACAGATAACACCGGGGAGCTGTTTTTT CASSIRAPTDNTGELFF TRBJ2-2 . TRBV19 .
TGCAGCGGATTGAGGGGGGGTGAAGCTTTCTTT CSGLRGGEAFF TRBJ1-1 . TRBV29-1 .
TGTGCCAGCTCACCCGTACAGCTAAGCACAGATACGCAGTATTTT CASSPVQLSTDTQYF TRBJ2-3 . TRBV18 .
TGTGCCAGCAGTTTAGCTGGGACTTTCCCTTCCGAGCAGTACTTC CASSLAGTFPSEQYF TRBJ2-7 . TRBV27 .
TGTGCCAGCAGCTTGGCACCTAATTTGCGGGGAAACACCATATATTTT CASSLAPNLRGNTIYF TRBJ1-3 . TRBV5-5 .
TGTGCCAGCTCACCACCGGACTCCCCTTACGAGCAGTACTTC CASSPPDSPYEQYF TRBJ2-7 . TRBV18 .
TGTGCCAGCAGCCAAGTAATTGGGGCAGGGGGCCGTGGCTACACCTTC CASSQVIGAGGRGYTF TRBJ1-2 . TRBV3-1/TRBV3-2 TRBD1
TGTGCCAGCAGGACCTCACGAGCGGTGTATGGCTACACCTTC CASRTSRAVYGYTF TRBJ1-2 . TRBV6-5 .
TGTGCCAGCAGCTTGGGGACATCCTACGATACGCAGTATTTT CASSLGTSYDTQYF TRBJ2-3 . TRBV5-6 .
TGTGCCAGAAGCCTTGTGACAGCTCTAGCCAAAAACATTCAGTACTTC CARSLVTALAKNIQYF TRBJ2-4 . TRBV5-3 .
TGTGCCAGCAACAATCGACAGGGCGACTTTAACTATGGCTACACCTTC CASNNRQGDFNYGYTF TRBJ1-2 . TRBV21-1 .
TGTGCCAGCAGTTCAATACAGGCTCTAATTCCTAGAGAGCTGTTTTTT CASSSIQALIPRELFF TRBJ1-4 . TRBV6-6 .
TGTGCCAGCAGCTTAGATAAGGGGTCAGATACGCAGTATTTT CASSLDKGSDTQYF TRBJ2-3 . TRBV7-9 .
TGTGCCAGTAGGGCGGGACAGGGGGCTGATCAGCCCCAGCATTTT CASRAGQGADQPQHF TRBJ1-5 . TRBV19 TRBD1
TGTGCCAGCAGCGATACCCCGGACAGAAACTATGGCTACACCTTC CASSDTPDRNYGYTF TRBJ1-2 . TRBV6-4 .
TGTGCCAGTAGATCCGGACTAGCGGGAGACATTCAGTACTTC CASRSGLAGDIQYF TRBJ2-4 . TRBV19 TRBD2
TGTGCCAGCAGTGTGACTTTCTTGTCCGCGGGGCAGAGTGGCTACACCTTC CASSVTFLSAGQSGYTF TRBJ1-2 . TRBV6-4 .
TGTGCCTGGAAGGTACAGTATGAAGCTTTCTTT CAWKVQYEAFF TRBJ1-1 . TRBV30 .
TGTGCCAGCAGCCAATGGGGTTTAGGAGAGGGCAATGAAAAACTGTTTTTT CASSQWGLGEGNEKLFF TRBJ1-4 . TRBV3-1/TRBV3-2 .